A single T cell receptor beta chain is shown here with its context. What this receptor recognizes is not known. No base qualities exist here, and no much larger clone lies one base off it. Collaborating institutions collected whole blood in K2EDTA tubes following their own protocols. For TCRbeta analysis, collaborator samples were shipped as frozen whole blood, as isolated PBMCs, or as DNA extracted from either sample type. These data belong to a study of blood T cell repertoires in COVID-19 (TCRdb year 2020). With regard to the full study: The collaborator samples originated in the United States, Italy and Spain and spanned the acute and convalescent phases of COVID-19. HLA class I and class II types, where available, came from metadata supplied by the sample provider rather than from assay-based typing. The prospective study material was composed of cDNA or gDNA derived from T cells, B-cell-depleted T cells, or PBMCs. The repertoires were released in a freely available public database meant as a resource for research on the immune response to SARS-CoV-2. Deeply sampled blood TCRbeta repertoires from subjects exposed to, actively infected with, or recovered from COVID-19 were included in the dataset. Nearly every sample came with metadata listing a de-identified subject ID, COVID-19 status, age in years and sex. The samples were drawn from two sources: the first 160 participants of the ongoing ImmuneRACE study, and 950 to 1,500 subjects contributed by 6 global collaborators.

Study-wide findings and limitations: How much clinical and demographic metadata was included differed by source and by participant, and the metadata was provided uncurated.

V sheds 4 bases and J sheds 1 base, leaving 10 bases between their ends. Including cysteine and phenylalanine, the CDR3 has 15 amino acids. The sequence is cut down to CDR3 DNA, 45 bases in frame from base 1. From the germline V gene, CDR1 is SGHTA and CDR2 is FQGNSA. TCRbeta CDR3 regions were amplified from genomic DNA by means of the immunoSEQ Assay, a bias-controlled multiplex PCR. The source study handled its data this way. The number of nucleated cells in each sample was estimated from the amplification of reference gene primers within the assay. To quantify the absolute abundance of each unique TCRbeta CDR3 rearrangement, sequence reads were collapsed and filtered. Productive Simpson clonality was computed per sample as the square root of Simpson's diversity index over productive rearrangements. In TCRdb, the immuneACCESS table is reduced to in-frame sequences with V and J assigned. These tables do not hold every clone; where another copy was compared, an unresolved V gene accounts for under half, and the others remain unexplained. From that table come the V and J calls and clone size; the DNA was used to work out D and trimming. The sample has approximately 61,000 clones on record, roughly 80% of them singletons. 5.5% to 7% of the sample is held by the ten biggest clonotypes.

The chain employs TRBV7-2 and TRBJ2-2; no confident D gene assignment can be made. This clonotype originated in a woman in her 70s with acute or convalescent COVID-19. Specimen: peripheral blood. The encoded CDR3 is CASSSATKNTGELFF. The nucleotide sequence is TGTGCCAGCAGCTCTGCCACAAAGAACACCGGGGAGCTGTTTTTT.